Presented here are 5 T cell receptor beta chains from one specimen sequenced in a study of T cell repertoires in cytomegalovirus infection. Their target antigens are unknown. TCRdb independently ran MiXCR on the reads; one entry per CDR3 protein. The repertoire holds fewer than 350,000 distinct CDR3 sequences, with 25% to 30% as singletons. Sample: cultured PBMCs, taken from culture after CMV antigen stimulation. These receptors all stem from a human donor in good health (CMV status not recorded). Some clones in this sample may be carry-over from other donors' samples.

The V and J genes are TRBV18 and TRBJ1-1; TRBD1 matches 7 bases. V shed 1 base, J shed 3 bases, and the junction held 5 bases outside the gene matches. Germline V gives CDR1 KGHSH, CDR2 LQKENI. There are 15 residues in the CDR3. CDR3 protein: CASSPQEGQHTEAFF. In nucleotides, the CDR3 is TGTGCCAGCTCACCACAAGAGGGACAGCACACTGAAGCTTTCTTT.

This chain links TRBV27 with TRBJ2-7, with D uncertain. The CDR3 is made up of 13 amino acids. CDR1 and CDR2 from the germline V gene are MNHEY and SMNVEV (reference sequence). V dropped 0 bases and J dropped 4 bases, with 7 bases sitting between them. The CDR3 spells CASSLSAVYEQYF. The CDR3 bases are TGTGCCAGCAGTTTATCGGCAGTTTACGAGCAGTACTTC.

V is TRBV4-1 and J is TRBJ2-7; 9 bases map to TRBD2. Germline CDR1 is MGHRA and CDR2 is YSYEKL. The CDR3 is 16 amino acids. Losses at the gene ends were 3 bases for V and 0 bases for J; bases not matched to a gene: 6. This CDR3 reads CASSQATSGVSYEQYF. CDR3 bases: TGCGCCAGCAGCCAGGCGACTAGCGGTGTCTCCTACGAGCAGTACTTC.

Many counts were recorded for this clonotype. The chain joins TRBV7-8 to TRBJ2-1, with D perhaps TRBD1 (6 bases). Deletions cut 5 bases from V and 2 bases from J, with 16 bases between. CDR1 and CDR2 (germline): SGHVS, FQNEAQ. The CDR3 is made up of 16 amino acids. The CDR3 DNA follows: TGTGCCAGCAGCCCGTCCCGGACAGTGCCCTACAATGAGCAGTTCTTC. It encodes CASSPSRTVPYNEQFF. Together with reference TRBV7-8 and TRBJ2-1, the CDR3 gives the full variable domain: GAGVSQSPRYKVAKRGQDVALRCDPISGHVSLFWYQQALGQGPEFLTYFQNEAQLDKSGLPSDRFFAERPEGSVSTLKIQRTQQEDSAVYLCASSPSRTVPYNEQFFGPGTRLTVL.

This clonotype was detected only a few times. This chain uses TRBV7-2 with TRBJ2-2, with D possibly being TRBD1 (7 bases). The CDR3 extends over 16 amino acids. Trimming removed 4 bases from V and 6 bases from J, with 18 bases in between. Germline V gives CDR1 SGHTA, CDR2 FQGNSA. CDR3: CASSSRRTGLSGELFF. The CDR3 bases are TGTGCCAGCAGCTCAAGGCGGACAGGACTATCCGGGGAGCTGTTTTTT.